The present entry profiles one T cell receptor (beta chain) with its context. The data were obtained in a study of blood T cell repertoires in COVID-19. Background on the study: PBMCs, B-cell-depleted T cells, or T cells provided the cDNA or gDNA that made up the material.

Using immunoSEQ multiplex PCR, the repertoire was profiled, and TCRdb retains in-frame clones only, with some absent. The data contain approximately 220,000 clones, about 88% of them singletons. V was pared by 3 bases and J by 6 bases, with 15 bases between. CDR1 SGHVS and CDR2 FQNEAQ come from the germline V gene. This CDR3 contains 14 residues. The TCR originated in a man between 40 and 49 years old with acute or convalescent COVID-19. What was sequenced was peripheral blood. The chain recombines TRBV7-8 with TRBJ2-7; TRBD2 might be the D (6 bases). DNA of the CDR3: TGTGCCAGCAGCTTGGCGGGATCACCTCGCGAGCAGTACTTC. Translating gives CASSLAGSPREQYF.